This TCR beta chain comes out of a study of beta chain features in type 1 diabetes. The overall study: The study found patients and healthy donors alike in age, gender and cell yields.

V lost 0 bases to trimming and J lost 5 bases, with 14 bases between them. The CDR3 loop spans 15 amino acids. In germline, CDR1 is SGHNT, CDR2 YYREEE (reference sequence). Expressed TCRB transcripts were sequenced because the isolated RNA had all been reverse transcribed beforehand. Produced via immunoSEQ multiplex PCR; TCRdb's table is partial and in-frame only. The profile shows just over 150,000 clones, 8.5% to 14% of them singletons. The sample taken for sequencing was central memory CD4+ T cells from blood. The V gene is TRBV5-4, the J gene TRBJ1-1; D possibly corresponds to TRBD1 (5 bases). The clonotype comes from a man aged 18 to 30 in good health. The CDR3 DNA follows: TGTGCCAGCAGCTTGGGCGGGACCACTGGGACTGAAGCTTTCTTT. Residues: CASSLGGTTGTEAFF.